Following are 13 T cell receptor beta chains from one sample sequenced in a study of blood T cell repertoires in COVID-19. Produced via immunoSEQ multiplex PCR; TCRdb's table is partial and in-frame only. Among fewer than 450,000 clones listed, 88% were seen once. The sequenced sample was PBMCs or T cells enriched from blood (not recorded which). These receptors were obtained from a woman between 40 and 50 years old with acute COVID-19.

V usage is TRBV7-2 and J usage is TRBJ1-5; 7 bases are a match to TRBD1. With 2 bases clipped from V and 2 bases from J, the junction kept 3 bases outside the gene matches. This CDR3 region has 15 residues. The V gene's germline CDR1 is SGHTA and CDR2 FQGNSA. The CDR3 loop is CASSLFGQGNQPQHF. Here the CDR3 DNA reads TGTGCCAGCAGCTTATTTGGACAGGGCAATCAGCCCCAGCATTTT.

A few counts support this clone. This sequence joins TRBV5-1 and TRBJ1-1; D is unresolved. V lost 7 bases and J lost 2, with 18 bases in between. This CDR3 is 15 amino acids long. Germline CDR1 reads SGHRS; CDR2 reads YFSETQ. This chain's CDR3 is CASHLTPGGNTEAFF. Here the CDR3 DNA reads TGCGCCAGCCACTTAACACCCGGCGGTAACACTGAAGCTTTCTTT.

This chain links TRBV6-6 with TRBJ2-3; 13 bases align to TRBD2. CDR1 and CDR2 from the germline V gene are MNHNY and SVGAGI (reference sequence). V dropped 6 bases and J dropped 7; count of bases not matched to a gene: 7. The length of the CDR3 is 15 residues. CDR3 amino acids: CASRIGLAGVYTQYF. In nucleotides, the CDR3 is TGTGCCAGCAGAATAGGACTAGCGGGGGTATATACGCAGTATTTT.

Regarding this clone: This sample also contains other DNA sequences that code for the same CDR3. This chain's CDR3 is CSAPGQGGYTF. CDR3 DNA: TGCAGTGCCCCGGGACAGGGGGGGTACACCTTC. The chain couples TRBV20-1 to TRBJ1-2; 11 bases align to TRBD1. This CDR3 is 11 amino acids long. With V trimmed by 6 bases and J by 11 bases, 5 bases remained unmatched. CDR1 and CDR2 from the germline V gene are DFQATT and SNEGSKA (reference sequence).

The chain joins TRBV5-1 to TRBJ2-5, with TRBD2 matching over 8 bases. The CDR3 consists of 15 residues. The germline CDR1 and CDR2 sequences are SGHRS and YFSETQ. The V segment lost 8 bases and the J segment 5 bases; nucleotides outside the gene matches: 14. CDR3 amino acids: CASLPGGAPRETQYF. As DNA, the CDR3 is TGCGCCAGTCTCCCCGGGGGGGCCCCCCGGGAGACCCAGTACTTC.

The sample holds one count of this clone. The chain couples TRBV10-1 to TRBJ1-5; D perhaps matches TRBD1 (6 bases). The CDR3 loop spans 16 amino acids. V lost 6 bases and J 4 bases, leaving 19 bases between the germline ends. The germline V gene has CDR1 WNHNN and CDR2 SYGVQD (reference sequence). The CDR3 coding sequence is TGCGCCAGCAGCCGACCTTGGACAGATCATAATCAGCCCCAGCATTTT. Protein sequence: CASSRPWTDHNQPQHF.

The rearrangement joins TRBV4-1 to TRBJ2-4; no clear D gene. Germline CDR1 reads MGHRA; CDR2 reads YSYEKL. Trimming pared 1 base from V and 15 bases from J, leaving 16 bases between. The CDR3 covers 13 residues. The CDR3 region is CASSQVGLKPPYF. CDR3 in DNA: TGCGCCAGCAGCCAAGTGGGCCTGAAACCCCCGTACTTC.

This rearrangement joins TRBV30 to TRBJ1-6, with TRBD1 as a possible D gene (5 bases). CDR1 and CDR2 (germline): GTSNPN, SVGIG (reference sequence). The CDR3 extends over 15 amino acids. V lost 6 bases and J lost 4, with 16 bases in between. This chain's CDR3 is CACSMEGQYNSPLHF. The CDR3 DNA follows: TGTGCCTGTTCTATGGAGGGGCAGTATAATTCACCCCTCCACTTT.

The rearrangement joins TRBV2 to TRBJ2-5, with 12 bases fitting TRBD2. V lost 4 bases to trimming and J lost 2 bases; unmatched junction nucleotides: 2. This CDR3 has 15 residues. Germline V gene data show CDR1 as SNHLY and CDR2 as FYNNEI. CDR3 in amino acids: CASSGTSGTQETQYF. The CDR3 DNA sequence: TGTGCCAGCAGTGGGACTAGCGGGACGCAAGAGACCCAGTACTTC.

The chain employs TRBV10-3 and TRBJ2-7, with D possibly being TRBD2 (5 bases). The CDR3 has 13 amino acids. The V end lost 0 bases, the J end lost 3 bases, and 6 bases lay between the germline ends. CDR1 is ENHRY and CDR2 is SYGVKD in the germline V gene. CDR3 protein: CAISESGDYEQYF. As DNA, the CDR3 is TGTGCCATCAGTGAGTCCGGGGACTACGAGCAGTACTTC.

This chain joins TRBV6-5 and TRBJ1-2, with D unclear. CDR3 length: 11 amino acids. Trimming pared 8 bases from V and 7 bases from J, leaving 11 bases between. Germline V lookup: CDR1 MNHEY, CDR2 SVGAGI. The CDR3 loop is CASAANAGYTF. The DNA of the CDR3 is TGTGCCAGCGCCGCTAACGCTGGCTACACCTTC.

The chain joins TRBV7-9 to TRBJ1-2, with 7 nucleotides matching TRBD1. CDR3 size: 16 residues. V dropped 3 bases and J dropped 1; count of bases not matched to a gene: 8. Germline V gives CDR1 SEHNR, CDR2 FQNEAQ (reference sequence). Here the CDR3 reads CASSLTGPSLNYGYTF. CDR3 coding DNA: TGTGCCAGCAGCTTGACAGGGCCCAGCCTTAACTATGGCTACACCTTC. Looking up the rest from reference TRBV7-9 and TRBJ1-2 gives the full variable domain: DTGVSQNPRHKITKRGQNVTFRCDPISEHNRLYWYRQTLGQGPEFLTYFQNEAQLEKSRLLSDRFSAERPKGSFSTLEIQRTEQGDSAMYLCASSLTGPSLNYGYTFGSGTRLTVV.

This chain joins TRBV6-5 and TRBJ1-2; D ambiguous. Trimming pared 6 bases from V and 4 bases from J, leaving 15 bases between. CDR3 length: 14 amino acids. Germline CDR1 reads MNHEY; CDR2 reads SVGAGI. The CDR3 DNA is TGTGCCAGCAGCACCGGTGAGCACGCCTATGGCTACACCTTC. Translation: CASSTGEHAYGYTF.